A selection of T cell receptor beta chains follows, all from one sample in a study of blood T cell repertoires in COVID-19. The repertoire was sequenced with immunoSEQ multiplex PCR; TCRdb's copy has only in-frame clones and lacks some. The sample shows about 380,000 clones, around 89% of them seen only once. Sequenced input: peripheral blood. Source of these receptors: a man aged 40-55 years with acute or convalescent COVID-19. The CDR3 runs from the conserved cysteine through the conserved F or W. The D gene is left open where the match is weak. Size is stated for part of the rows, as once, few or many counts, or as a class when the clone is expanded.

CDR3nt: TGTGCCAGCAGCGACCGATACACCCGCGGGGGCACCGGGGAGCTGTTTTTT
CDR3aa: CASSDRYTRGGTGELFF
d_gene: TRBD2
j_gene: TRBJ2-2
v_gene: TRBV11-2
abundance: NA

CDR3nt: TGTGCCAGCAGCCAAGCGGGGGGGCCCACAGATACGCAGTATTTT
CDR3aa: CASSQAGGPTDTQYF
d_gene: TRBD2
j_gene: TRBJ2-3
v_gene: TRBV3-1/TRBV3-2
abundance: NA

CDR3nt: TGTGCCAGCAGTTCCCCCCTTAGTGGTAGCGGGACGTCATCCTCCTACGAGCAGTACTTC
CDR3aa: CASSSPLSGSGTSSSYEQYF
d_gene: TRBD2
j_gene: TRBJ2-7
v_gene: TRBV28
abundance: NA

CDR3nt: TGCGCCAGCAGCGAGGGGTCTAGTGGGTATTACAATGAGCAGTTCTTC
CDR3aa: CASSEGSSGYYNEQFF
d_gene: NA
j_gene: TRBJ2-1
v_gene: TRBV10-1
abundance: NA

CDR3nt: TGTGCCAGCAGCGTAGGGACTAGCGGAAGCACAGATACGCAGTATTTT
CDR3aa: CASSVGTSGSTDTQYF
d_gene: TRBD2
j_gene: TRBJ2-3
v_gene: TRBV9
abundance: NA

CDR3nt: TGTGCCAGCAGTCCGGGGGGGTTCCAAGAGACCCAGTACTTC
CDR3aa: CASSPGGFQETQYF
d_gene: TRBD2
j_gene: TRBJ2-5
v_gene: TRBV27
abundance: once

CDR3nt: TGTGCCAGCAGCTCCAACACAGGGGGATACGAGCAGTACTTC
CDR3aa: CASSSNTGGYEQYF
d_gene: TRBD1
j_gene: TRBJ2-7
v_gene: TRBV5-4
abundance: once

CDR3nt: TGTGCCAGTAGTATCCGGACAGGGTACTATGGCTACACCTTC
CDR3aa: CASSIRTGYYGYTF
d_gene: TRBD1
j_gene: TRBJ1-2
v_gene: TRBV19
abundance: NA

CDR3nt: TGTGCCAGCAGCCACGAGTCGGTGGAGCTGTTTTTT
CDR3aa: CASSHESVELFF
d_gene: NA
j_gene: TRBJ2-2
v_gene: TRBV12-3/TRBV12-4
abundance: NA

CDR3nt: TGTGCCAGCCGGACCGAGGGGGCAAAGTATGGCTACACCTTC
CDR3aa: CASRTEGAKYGYTF
d_gene: TRBD1
j_gene: TRBJ1-2
v_gene: TRBV7-9
abundance: NA

CDR3nt: TGTGCCAGCAGCTTAGGTTGGGACAGGGGAAATGAGCAGTTCTTC
CDR3aa: CASSLGWDRGNEQFF
d_gene: TRBD1
j_gene: TRBJ2-1
v_gene: TRBV7-2
abundance: NA

CDR3nt: TGTGCCAGCAGCTTAGTTCAGGCATCTGGAAACACCATATATTTT
CDR3aa: CASSLVQASGNTIYF
d_gene: NA
j_gene: TRBJ1-3
v_gene: TRBV11-2
abundance: NA

CDR3nt: TGTGCCAGTAGACAGGGGGGAGATGGCTACACCTTC
CDR3aa: CASRQGGDGYTF
d_gene: TRBD1
j_gene: TRBJ1-2
v_gene: TRBV19
abundance: few

CDR3nt: TGTGCCAGCAGCTTATTTTGGACTAGCGGGAGCAACACAGATACGCAGTATTTT
CDR3aa: CASSLFWTSGSNTDTQYF
d_gene: TRBD2
j_gene: TRBJ2-3
v_gene: TRBV5-6
abundance: NA

CDR3nt: TGTGCCAGCAGTGAAGCGCGCGGACAGGGGTCACAGCCCCAGCATTTT
CDR3aa: CASSEARGQGSQPQHF
d_gene: TRBD1
j_gene: TRBJ1-5
v_gene: TRBV2
abundance: few

CDR3nt: TGTGCCACAGGACAGGGGGGTAATTCACCCCTCCACTTT
CDR3aa: CATGQGGNSPLHF
d_gene: TRBD1
j_gene: TRBJ1-6
v_gene: TRBV6-6
abundance: NA

CDR3nt: TGTGCCAGCAGCTTAGGCCTTGCGGGGGCTGGCACTGAAGCTTTCTTT
CDR3aa: CASSLGLAGAGTEAFF
d_gene: NA
j_gene: TRBJ1-1
v_gene: TRBV13
abundance: NA

CDR3nt: TGTGCCAGCAGCCGGACTAGCGGGGAGACCCAGTACTTC
CDR3aa: CASSRTSGETQYF
d_gene: TRBD2
j_gene: TRBJ2-5
v_gene: TRBV7-2
abundance: NA

CDR3nt: TGTGCCAGCAGTTTAATTTTGCCATCCCGGGGGGGCTACACCTTC
CDR3aa: CASSLILPSRGGYTF
d_gene: NA
j_gene: TRBJ1-2
v_gene: TRBV28
abundance: NA

CDR3nt: TGTGCCAGCAGTTTAGGGGGGGGGAACGAGCAGTACTTC
CDR3aa: CASSLGGGNEQYF
d_gene: TRBD2
j_gene: TRBJ2-7
v_gene: TRBV12-3/TRBV12-4
abundance: NA

CDR3nt: TGTGCCAGCAGTGAGGGGACAGTACTTCAAGAGACCCAGTACTTC
CDR3aa: CASSEGTVLQETQYF
d_gene: TRBD1
j_gene: TRBJ2-5
v_gene: TRBV9
abundance: NA

CDR3nt: TGTGCCTGGAGGGGAGGAGAGGCAGATACGCAGTATTTT
CDR3aa: CAWRGGEADTQYF
d_gene: NA
j_gene: TRBJ2-3
v_gene: TRBV30
abundance: NA

CDR3nt: TGTGCCAGCAGCTCGACAGTCAGAAATCAGCCCCAGCATTTT
CDR3aa: CASSSTVRNQPQHF
d_gene: NA
j_gene: TRBJ1-5
v_gene: TRBV7-2
abundance: few

CDR3nt: TGTGCCAGCAGTTTATTTGGCAGCCACGGAGCAACTAATGAAAAACTGTTTTTT
CDR3aa: CASSLFGSHGATNEKLFF
d_gene: NA
j_gene: TRBJ1-4
v_gene: TRBV27
abundance: NA

CDR3nt: TGCGCCAGCAGCCATCCAGGGTCAGGGGAAGAGACCCAGTACTTC
CDR3aa: CASSHPGSGEETQYF
d_gene: NA
j_gene: TRBJ2-5
v_gene: TRBV4-1
abundance: once

CDR3nt: TGTGCCAGCAGCTTAGCTCCTAGCGGCCTCTCCTACAATGAGCAGTTCTTC
CDR3aa: CASSLAPSGLSYNEQFF
d_gene: TRBD2
j_gene: TRBJ2-1
v_gene: TRBV7-3
abundance: NA

CDR3nt: TGTGCCAGCAGCTTTACAGGGGCAGGGACTGAAGCTTTCTTT
CDR3aa: CASSFTGAGTEAFF
d_gene: TRBD1
j_gene: TRBJ1-1
v_gene: TRBV9
abundance: NA

CDR3nt: TGTGCCAGCAGTTTATATGGCGGGGGGTTGGAGACCCAGTACTTC
CDR3aa: CASSLYGGGLETQYF
d_gene: TRBD2
j_gene: TRBJ2-5
v_gene: TRBV28
abundance: NA

CDR3nt: TGTGCCACTTCGTCTGGAGACAGTAATCAGCCCCAGCATTTT
CDR3aa: CATSSGDSNQPQHF
d_gene: NA
j_gene: TRBJ1-5
v_gene: TRBV7-9
abundance: NA

CDR3nt: TGTGCCAGCAGCCAAGATACTAGTCTGAACAATGAGCAGTTCTTC
CDR3aa: CASSQDTSLNNEQFF
d_gene: NA
j_gene: TRBJ2-1
v_gene: TRBV3-1/TRBV3-2
abundance: NA

CDR3nt: TGTGCCAGCAGCCAAGACAGGCAAGAGACCCAGTACTTC
CDR3aa: CASSQDRQETQYF
d_gene: NA
j_gene: TRBJ2-5
v_gene: TRBV3-1/TRBV3-2
abundance: few

CDR3nt: TGTGCCAGCAGCGTAGGGCCCCAACCCGATAATTCACCCCTCCACTTT
CDR3aa: CASSVGPQPDNSPLHF
d_gene: NA
j_gene: TRBJ1-6
v_gene: TRBV9
abundance: NA

CDR3nt: TGCAGCGTTGACGGGGAATACTATGGCTACACCTTC
CDR3aa: CSVDGEYYGYTF
d_gene: NA
j_gene: TRBJ1-2
v_gene: TRBV29-1
abundance: NA

CDR3nt: TGCGCCAGCAGCCCCCCCCTCGACTTATATACGCAGTATTTT
CDR3aa: CASSPPLDLYTQYF
d_gene: NA
j_gene: TRBJ2-3
v_gene: TRBV5-1
abundance: NA

CDR3nt: TGCGCCAGCAGCTTGGCGGGACAGGGGGATGAAAAACTGTTTTTT
CDR3aa: CASSLAGQGDEKLFF
d_gene: TRBD1
j_gene: TRBJ1-4
v_gene: TRBV5-1
abundance: NA

CDR3nt: TGTGCCAGCATAGGAGGATCCACTGAAGCTTTCTTT
CDR3aa: CASIGGSTEAFF
d_gene: NA
j_gene: TRBJ1-1
v_gene: TRBV12-3/TRBV12-4
abundance: NA

CDR3nt: TGTGCCAGCAGTCGACTAGCGGCTTCTGGGAATGAGCAGTTCTTC
CDR3aa: CASSRLAASGNEQFF
d_gene: TRBD2
j_gene: TRBJ2-1
v_gene: TRBV6-5
abundance: NA

CDR3nt: TGTGCCAGCAGCCAAGAGGGGAGACCAAGTCAGCCCCAGCATTTT
CDR3aa: CASSQEGRPSQPQHF
d_gene: NA
j_gene: TRBJ1-5
v_gene: TRBV3-1/TRBV3-2
abundance: NA

CDR3nt: TGCGCCAGCAGCCAAAGAACCGGAGGGGATGCTTTCTTT
CDR3aa: CASSQRTGGDAFF
d_gene: NA
j_gene: TRBJ1-1
v_gene: TRBV4-3
abundance: NA

CDR3nt: TGCGCCAGCAGCTTGGTTGCTAGCGGGAGCACAGATACGCAGTATTTT
CDR3aa: CASSLVASGSTDTQYF
d_gene: TRBD2
j_gene: TRBJ2-3
v_gene: TRBV5-1
abundance: NA

CDR3nt: TGCGCCAGCAGTGACCAGCGGGAGGTAAATGAGCAGTTCTTC
CDR3aa: CASSDQREVNEQFF
d_gene: TRBD2
j_gene: TRBJ2-1
v_gene: TRBV10-1
abundance: NA

CDR3nt: TGTGCCAGCAGCTTGCAGGGTTCCTACGAGCAGTACTTC
CDR3aa: CASSLQGSYEQYF
d_gene: NA
j_gene: TRBJ2-7
v_gene: TRBV5-4
abundance: NA

CDR3nt: TGTGCCAGTAGTGCCGGGACAGGGTTCGGCCAGCCCCAGCATTTT
CDR3aa: CASSAGTGFGQPQHF
d_gene: TRBD1
j_gene: TRBJ1-5
v_gene: TRBV19
abundance: NA

CDR3nt: TGTGCCAGCAGTGCACCGGGACAGTTCTTAGGGGATGAAAAACTGTTTTTT
CDR3aa: CASSAPGQFLGDEKLFF
d_gene: TRBD1
j_gene: TRBJ1-4
v_gene: TRBV6-1
abundance: NA

CDR3nt: TGTGCCAGCAGTTGGACAGGGGAACTCACCTACGAGCAGTACTTC
CDR3aa: CASSWTGELTYEQYF
d_gene: TRBD1
j_gene: TRBJ2-7
v_gene: TRBV27
abundance: NA

CDR3nt: TGTGCCAGTAGTAGCCTCAACGGGAATGAGCAGTTCTTC
CDR3aa: CASSSLNGNEQFF
d_gene: NA
j_gene: TRBJ2-1
v_gene: TRBV19
abundance: once

CDR3nt: TGCGCCAGCAGCTCGAGACTAGCGGGAGTGTATGAGCAGTACTTC
CDR3aa: CASSSRLAGVYEQYF
d_gene: TRBD2
j_gene: TRBJ2-7
v_gene: TRBV5-1
abundance: NA

CDR3nt: TGTGCCAGCAGCGCCGCCGCCGGGACAGGAAATTCACCCCTCCACTTT
CDR3aa: CASSAAAGTGNSPLHF
d_gene: TRBD1
j_gene: TRBJ1-6
v_gene: TRBV5-4
abundance: NA

CDR3nt: TGCGCCAGCAGCTTGGCCGCCGGAGAAGCTAACTATGGCTACACCTTC
CDR3aa: CASSLAAGEANYGYTF
d_gene: NA
j_gene: TRBJ1-2
v_gene: TRBV5-1
abundance: NA

CDR3nt: TGTGCCAGCAGTGACAGGGGAAACACTGAAGCTTTCTTT
CDR3aa: CASSDRGNTEAFF
d_gene: TRBD1
j_gene: TRBJ1-1
v_gene: TRBV27
abundance: NA

CDR3nt: TGCAGTGAACCTTCGACTCGGGGCTACACCTTC
CDR3aa: CSEPSTRGYTF
d_gene: NA
j_gene: TRBJ1-2
v_gene: TRBV20-1
abundance: once

CDR3nt: TGTGCCATCAGTGACCTTAGGCTGCGGGGGCCAAACACAGATACGCAGTATTTT
CDR3aa: CAISDLRLRGPNTDTQYF
d_gene: NA
j_gene: TRBJ2-3
v_gene: TRBV10-3
abundance: once

CDR3nt: TGTGCCAGCCGTGCTTTTCCGGGGTCCGAGACCCAGTACTTC
CDR3aa: CASRAFPGSETQYF
d_gene: NA
j_gene: TRBJ2-5
v_gene: TRBV11-2
abundance: once

CDR3nt: TGTGCCACCCAGGGGGAGGAATACTCTGGAAACACCATATATTTT
CDR3aa: CATQGEEYSGNTIYF
d_gene: TRBD1
j_gene: TRBJ1-3
v_gene: TRBV15
abundance: NA

CDR3nt: TGTGCCAGCTCACCCCAGAGACAGGGGGGATATAATGAGCAGTTCTTC
CDR3aa: CASSPQRQGGYNEQFF
d_gene: TRBD1
j_gene: TRBJ2-1
v_gene: TRBV18
abundance: NA

CDR3nt: TGTGCCATCAGCGGGACTAGCGGGGACTACGAGCAGTACTTC
CDR3aa: CAISGTSGDYEQYF
d_gene: TRBD2
j_gene: TRBJ2-7
v_gene: TRBV10-3
abundance: NA

CDR3nt: TGTGCCAGCAGCACCTCCTCTAGCGGCTACGAGCAGTACTTC
CDR3aa: CASSTSSSGYEQYF
d_gene: TRBD2
j_gene: TRBJ2-7
v_gene: TRBV7-2
abundance: few

CDR3nt: TGTGCCAGCAGCTTCTCCGGAAACACCATATATTTT
CDR3aa: CASSFSGNTIYF
d_gene: NA
j_gene: TRBJ1-3
v_gene: TRBV7-9
abundance: NA